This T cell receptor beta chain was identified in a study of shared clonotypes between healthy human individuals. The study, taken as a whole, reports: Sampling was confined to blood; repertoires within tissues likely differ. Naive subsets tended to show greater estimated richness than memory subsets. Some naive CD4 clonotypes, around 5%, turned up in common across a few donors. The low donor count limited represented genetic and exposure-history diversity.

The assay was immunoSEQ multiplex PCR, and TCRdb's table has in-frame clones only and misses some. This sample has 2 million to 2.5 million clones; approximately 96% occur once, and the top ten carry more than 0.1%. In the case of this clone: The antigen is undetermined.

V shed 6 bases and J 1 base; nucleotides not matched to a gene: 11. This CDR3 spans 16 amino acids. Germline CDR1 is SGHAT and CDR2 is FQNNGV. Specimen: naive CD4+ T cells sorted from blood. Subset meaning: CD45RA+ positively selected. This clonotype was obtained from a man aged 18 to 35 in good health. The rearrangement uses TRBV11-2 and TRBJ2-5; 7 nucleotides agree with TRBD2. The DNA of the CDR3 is TGTGCCAGCAGGCGTATAGCGGGTACAGCCCAAGAGACCCAGTACTTC. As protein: CASRRIAGTAQETQYF.